Presented here are 21 T cell receptor beta chains from one specimen sequenced in a study of identical twins. TCRdb passed the 5' RACE reads through MiXCR, listing each CDR3 protein once. The sample yields more than 400,000 distinct CDR3 sequences, roughly 15% seen once. These data are also associated with another study on yellow fever vaccine responses in identical twins.

Material: CD4+ T cells sorted from blood. All receptors come from a woman between 18 and 30 years old in good health.

CDR3 region: CSAPMLLAGGNTDTQYF. The CDR3 DNA reads as TGCAGTGCTCCCATGCTTCTAGCGGGGGGCAACACAGATACGCAGTATTTT. The V and J genes are TRBV20-1 and TRBJ2-3; TRBD2 matches 11 bases. The V and J ends lost 5 bases and 2 bases, in that order; junction bases with no gene match: 12. CDR3 size: 17 residues. From germline, CDR1 is DFQATT and CDR2 SNEGSKA (reference sequence).

CDR3 in DNA: TGTGCCAGCAGCTACACCGGGACAGGGGGCACTGAGCAGTTCTTC. This codes for CASSYTGTGGTEQFF. This chain uses TRBV5-6 with TRBJ2-1; 12 positions agree with TRBD1. Trimming removed 3 bases from V and 9 bases from J; junction bases left unmatched: 7. Germline V gene lookup returns CDR1 SGHDT and CDR2 YYEEEE. This CDR3 comprises 15 residues.

This clonotype was counted between two and nine times. The chain links TRBV12-3 or TRBV12-4 to TRBJ1-2; 9 bases are a match to TRBD1. CDR3 length: 16 amino acids. Germline trimming cut 5 bases from V and 3 bases from J; bases unmatched to any gene: 10. Written as DNA, the CDR3 is TGTGCCAGCAGTCGGGGACAGGGAAGGGGGGACTATGGCTACACCTTC. It codes for CASSRGQGRGDYGYTF.

This chain uses TRBV12-3 or TRBV12-4 with TRBJ1-2; D is undetermined. V was clipped by 8 bases and J by 5 bases, with 9 bases between them. This CDR3 comprises 11 residues. This CDR3 reads CASSGGYGYTF. In DNA, the CDR3 is TGTGCCAGCTCAGGTGGTTATGGCTACACCTTC.

This chain connects TRBV18 to TRBJ2-1; D is uncertain. From germline, CDR1 is KGHSH and CDR2 LQKENI. The ends were cut back, 2 bases at V and 4 bases at J, with 15 bases in the middle. The CDR3 is made up of 16 amino acids. CDR3 sequence reads: CASSPSPLTGYNEQFF. The CDR3 region has the DNA TGTGCCAGCTCACCAAGTCCTTTGACTGGGTACAATGAGCAGTTCTTC.

Comments on this clonotype: The DNA is omitted, as the CDR3 cannot be located on it reliably, and the CDR3 follows TCRdb's listing. CDR3: CASSFAKGSSGNTINF. This chain connects TRBV5-1 to TRBJ1-3. The CDR3 sequence runs 16 residues, both termini included. Germline V CDR1 and CDR2: SGHRS, YFSETQ.

This chain links TRBV29-1 with TRBJ2-1, with TRBD2 matching 9 bases. CDR1 is SQVTM, CDR2 ANQGSEA, per germline. The CDR3 covers 14 residues. V lost 6 bases and J lost 8; bases outside the gene matches: 11. The CDR3, as DNA: TGCAGCGTCTTACCGGGACTAGCAACCGATGAGCAGTTCTTC. Translated, it gives CSVLPGLATDEQFF.

This clonotype was seen at least ten times. The chain joins TRBV5-1 to TRBJ2-1; D gene unclear. Germline loops: CDR1 SGHRS, CDR2 YFSETQ. CDR3 length equals 15 residues. The ends were cut back, 4 bases at V and 4 bases at J, with 15 bases in the middle. CDR3 residues: CASSLRTENYNEQFF. As DNA, the CDR3 is TGCGCCAGCAGCCTAAGGACGGAGAATTACAATGAGCAGTTCTTC.

This clonotype was detected only a few times. V is TRBV3-1 and J is TRBJ1-6; D may be TRBD1 (5 bases). Looked up from germline, CDR1 is LGHDT and CDR2 is YNNKEL (reference sequence). V shed 4 bases and J shed 6 bases, with 10 bases lying between them. This CDR3 has 14 residues. The CDR3 is CASSPAGTNSPLHF. The CDR3 nucleotides are TGTGCCAGCAGCCCCGCCGGGACTAATTCACCCCTCCACTTT.

This clonotype appeared a few times. CDR3 in DNA: TGCAGCGTTGAAGATCAGGGCAGGGGCTACAATGAGCAGTTCTTC. Translating it yields CSVEDQGRGYNEQFF. The rearrangement joins TRBV29-1 to TRBJ2-1, with D tentatively TRBD1 (6 bases). Germline CDR1 is SQVTM and CDR2 is ANQGSEA. V dropped 0 bases and J dropped 3 bases, with 12 bases sitting between them. The CDR3 consists of 15 residues.

The rearrangement links TRBV15 to TRBJ2-2; TRBD1 matches 8 bases. The CDR3 spans 17 residues. Trimming removed 5 bases from V and 2 bases from J; junction bases left unmatched: 10. CDR1 and CDR2 from the germline V gene are LNHNV and YYDKDF (reference sequence). The CDR3 sequence is CATSSGQGISNTGELFF. The CDR3 nucleotides are TGTGCCACCAGCTCCGGACAGGGAATATCAAACACCGGGGAGCTGTTTTTT. Filled out from reference TRBV15 and TRBJ2-2, the complete variable domain reads DAMVIQNPRYQVTQFGKPVTLSCSQTLNHNVMYWYQQKSSQAPKLLFHYYDKDFNNEADTPDNFQSRRPNTSFCFLDIRSPGLGDTAMYLCATSSGQGISNTGELFFGEGSRLTVL.

This clonotype was seen once. This chain uses TRBV20-1 with TRBJ2-6, with no clear D. CDR1 and CDR2 (germline): DFQATT, SNEGSKA (reference sequence). CDR3 length: 19 amino acids. With 0 bases removed from V and 2 bases from J, the gap between germline ends came to 20 bases. In DNA form, the CDR3 reads TGCAGTGCTAGAGATCCGGGCAGCAAAATCCCAACTGGGGCCAACGTCCTGACTTTC. It encodes CSARDPGSKIPTGANVLTF.

This clonotype was recorded many times. The J gene is TRBJ1-4, the V gene TRBV7-9; D gene ambiguous. Germline CDR1 and CDR2: SEHNR and FQNEAQ (reference sequence). V lost 6 bases to trimming and J lost 8 bases, with 10 bases between them. The CDR3 extends over 12 amino acids. In DNA form, the CDR3 reads TGTGCCAGCAGAACGAAGGAGGAAAAACTGTTTTTT. Translated, it gives CASRTKEEKLFF.

The chain is built from TRBV7-3 and TRBJ2-7; 9 bases map to TRBD2. V lost 5 bases and J lost 5; bases outside the gene matches: 10. CDR1 is SGHTA, CDR2 FQGTGA, per germline. This CDR3 is built from 15 residues. CDR3 nucleotides: TGTGCCAGCAGCCTATCCGGGACTAGCTTGGACGAGCAGTACTTC. Its protein product is CASSLSGTSLDEQYF.

A few counts support this clonotype. The genes are TRBV6-2 or TRBV6-3 and TRBJ1-5; the D gene is possibly TRBD1 (5 bases). The ends were cut back, 6 bases at V and 7 bases at J, with 25 bases in the middle. Germline-derived CDR1 and CDR2 are MNHEY and SVGEGT. The CDR3 has 17 amino acids. The CDR3 nucleotides read TGTGCCAGCAGACACGAAGACGGGAGGGGCGCCAGGCAGCCCCAGCATTTT. Translated, it gives CASRHEDGRGARQPQHF.

This clonotype was seen a handful of times. Since the CDR3 does not end with the conserved phenylalanine or tryptophan, this likely comes from a read error. This chain joins TRBV12-3 or TRBV12-4 and TRBJ1-1, with 9 bases fitting TRBD1. V lost 5 bases, J lost 3 bases, and 4 bases stayed unmatched. This CDR3 contains 14 residues. CDR3 coding DNA: TGTGCCAGCAGTACAGGGGGCGCGGACACTGAAGCTTTCCTT. Residues: CASSTGGADTEAFL.

This chain joins TRBV24-1 and TRBJ1-1; D possibly corresponds to TRBD1 (6 bases). The CDR3 length is 18 residues. The V gene's germline CDR1 is KGHDR and CDR2 SFDVKD. Trimming left V 4 bases short and J 0 bases short, with 20 bases between. In DNA, the CDR3 is TGTGCCACCAGTGACCCCGAGACTTTCAGGGGCATGAACACTGAAGCTTTCTTT. Amino acid sequence: CATSDPETFRGMNTEAFF.

The chain recombines TRBV12-3 or TRBV12-4 with TRBJ2-3, with 7 bases that match TRBD1. The junction had 8 bases not matched to a gene; V was cut back by 6 bases and J by 2 bases. CDR3 length: 15 amino acids. In DNA, the CDR3 is TGTGCCAGCAGGTCCCGGACAGGAGCCACAGATACGCAGTATTTT. Translation: CASRSRTGATDTQYF.

This clonotype showed up just a few times. The gene calls are TRBV4-2 and TRBJ1-2, with D perhaps TRBD1 (5 bases). CDR1 is LGHNA and CDR2 is YNFKEQ in the germline V gene. This CDR3 spans 17 amino acids. The germline V and J ends were trimmed by 2 bases and 4 bases, with 20 bases remaining between them. The CDR3 region has the DNA TGTGCCAGCAGCCAAACCGGGACCTTTCTTCTCCCCTATGGCTACACCTTC. Residues: CASSQTGTFLLPYGYTF.

The rearrangement joins TRBV6-5 to TRBJ2-1; the match to TRBD2 covers 9 bases. The germline V gene has CDR1 MNHEY and CDR2 SVGAGI. V lost 0 bases to trimming and J lost 6 bases; unmatched junction nucleotides: 9. There are 17 residues in the CDR3. CDR3 amino acids: CASSYSGLAGPPNEQFF. The CDR3 coding sequence is TGTGCCAGCAGTTACTCAGGCCTAGCGGGGCCTCCCAATGAGCAGTTCTTC.

The V gene is TRBV2, the J gene TRBJ2-3; tentative D call: TRBD1 (6 bases). The CDR3 sequence is 14 residues long. Looked up from germline, CDR1 is SNHLY and CDR2 is FYNNEI. Trimming left V 3 bases short and J 2 bases short, with 9 bases between. In DNA, the CDR3 is TGTGCCAGCAGTGACAGGGGCCTCACAGATACGCAGTATTTT. Translation: CASSDRGLTDTQYF.